The 10 T cell receptor beta chains below come from one sample, sequenced in a study of response to subunit inactivated influenza vaccine. Using its own MiXCR run on the RT-PCR reads, TCRdb lists one record per CDR3 protein. The sample records 500,000 to 700,000 distinct CDR3 sequences, approximately 22% being singletons. These data are also associated with another study on T cells expressing NK-cell markers. This second report adds: 5'RACE template switching with UMIs produced the TCR beta cDNA.

The source was CD4+ T cells sorted from PBMCs, collected roughly 12 days after vaccination. The receptors shown here come from a man aged 45 to 65 who received an inactivated influenza vaccine.

This rearrangement joins TRBV5-1 to TRBJ2-1; D might be TRBD1 (5 bases). This CDR3 spans 14 amino acids. Germline V gene lookup returns CDR1 SGHRS and CDR2 YFSETQ. V dropped 1 base and J dropped 5 bases, with 10 bases sitting between them. The CDR3: CASSLRQGHNEQFF. Here the CDR3 DNA reads TGCGCCAGCAGCTTGAGGCAGGGTCACAATGAGCAGTTCTTC. The full variable domain, completed using reference TRBV5-1 and TRBJ2-1, is KAGVTQTPRYLIKTRGQQVTLSCSPISGHRSVSWYQQTPGQGLQFLFEYFSETQRNKGNFPGRFSGRQFSNSRSEMNVSTLELGDSALYLCASSLRQGHNEQFFGPGTRLTVL.

V is TRBV9 and J is TRBJ2-3, with TRBD2 identical over 14 bases. Germline V CDR1 and CDR2: SGDLS, YYNGEE. V was pared by 3 bases and J by 2 bases, with 8 bases of the junction left unmatched. This CDR3 has 18 amino acids. CDR3 region: CASSGAPGLAGATDTQYF. The CDR3 DNA is TGTGCCAGCAGCGGGGCGCCGGGACTAGCGGGGGCCACAGATACGCAGTATTTT.

This clonotype showed up just a few times. The V gene is TRBV4-3, the J gene TRBJ2-7; 8 nucleotides agree with TRBD2. The CDR3 runs 15 residues. The germline V gene has CDR1 LGHNA and CDR2 YSLEER. Trimming cost V 1 base and J 7 bases; bases outside gene matches: 9. CDR3 sequence reads: CASSQAAAGVGEQYF. CDR3 nucleotide sequence: TGCGCCAGCAGCCAAGCGGCAGCGGGAGTAGGGGAGCAGTACTTC.

This chain links TRBV4-1 with TRBJ2-3; D possibly corresponds to TRBD1 (6 bases). CDR3 length: 16 amino acids. The V gene's germline CDR1 is MGHRA and CDR2 YSYEKL. V was shortened by 3 bases and J by 4 bases, with 17 bases between the two germline ends. In DNA, the CDR3 is TGCGCCAGCAGCCAGACCCTTACAACAGGGTCAGATACGCAGTATTTT. Translating it yields CASSQTLTTGSDTQYF.

The chain recombines TRBV7-8 with TRBJ1-6, with D unclear. The ends were cut back, 2 bases at V and 14 bases at J, with 13 bases in the middle. CDR1 and CDR2 from the germline V gene are SGHVS and FQNEAQ. The length of the CDR3 is 13 residues. CDR3 sequence: CASSLREGGALHF. The CDR3 DNA is TGTGCCAGCAGCTTAAGGGAGGGAGGAGCCCTCCACTTT.

This sequence joins TRBV12-3 or TRBV12-4 and TRBJ1-1; 9 nucleotides agree with TRBD1. This CDR3 spans 14 amino acids. The trim removed 0 bases at V and 8 bases at J, leaving 4 bases unmatched. CDR3 amino acids: CASSLATGGPEAFF. The CDR3 DNA follows: TGTGCCAGCAGTTTAGCAACAGGGGGCCCCGAAGCTTTCTTT.

This clonotype was detected many times. This rearrangement joins TRBV5-1 to TRBJ2-1; D possibly corresponds to TRBD1 (5 bases). The V and J ends lost 7 bases and 0 bases respectively, with 11 bases between them. The CDR3 is 14 amino acids. Germline lookup yields CDR1 SGHRS and CDR2 YFSETQ. This CDR3 is CASAAGFSYNEQFF. In DNA form, the CDR3 reads TGCGCCAGCGCCGCAGGGTTCTCCTACAATGAGCAGTTCTTC.

This clonotype was detected a few times. The chain couples TRBV12-3 or TRBV12-4 to TRBJ1-5; D is undetermined. This CDR3 is built from 14 residues. V lost 6 bases to trimming and J lost 5 bases, with 14 bases between them. The CDR3 here is CASSLTEGHQPQHF. The CDR3 bases are TGTGCCAGCAGCCTTACAGAGGGTCATCAGCCCCAGCATTTT.

V usage is TRBV5-1 and J usage is TRBJ2-7; 11 nucleotides line up with TRBD1. V was pared by 4 bases and J by 6 bases, with 9 bases of the junction left unmatched. CDR1 and CDR2 (germline): SGHRS, YFSETQ. The CDR3 runs 15 residues. The CDR3: CASSLRTGGLSEQYF. CDR3 coding DNA: TGCGCCAGCAGCCTGCGGACAGGGGGCTTATCCGAGCAGTACTTC.

V and J are TRBV11-2 and TRBJ2-3; D gene ambiguous. The CDR3 loop spans 15 amino acids. V was trimmed by 3 bases and J by 5 bases, leaving 15 bases between them. Germline CDR1 is SGHAT and CDR2 is FQNNGV. The CDR3 here is CASSFFSALVDTQYF. The CDR3 DNA reads as TGTGCCAGCAGCTTCTTCTCAGCCCTCGTAGATACGCAGTATTTT.